The present TCR beta chain was sequenced within a study of regulatory T cells in long-lasting Graves disease. Investigators prepared the TCR beta libraries by applying iRepertoire HTBI primers and Arm-PCR of CDR3 regions. TCRdb recomputed calls from the multiplex PCR reads with MiXCR, one row per CDR3 protein. The table has roughly 500,000 distinct CDR3 sequences, around a fifth seen once. On this clonotype: This could be a read error, since a much larger clone is one nucleotide away.

The CDR3 is made up of 13 amino acids. Time point: persistent/refractory GD, antithyroid drugs over 5 years with positive TRAb. PBMCs provided the RNA from which the TCR library was made. Sequenced here: peripheral blood mononuclear cells (PBMCs), sampled when the disease was refractory, from a patient treated with antithyroid drugs. The V gene is TRBV12-3 or TRBV12-4, the J gene TRBJ2-7; D remains ambiguous. The source is a female donor with Graves disease. The CDR3 loop is CASSLAQPYGQYF. As DNA, the CDR3 is TGTGCCAGCAGTTTAGCCCAGCCCTACGGGCAGTACTTC.